These 18 T cell receptor beta chains share one sample of origin, sequenced in a study of control samples from healthy donors and cancer patients. TCRdb's table, derived via immunoSEQ multiplex PCR, lists solely in-frame clones and lacks some. The table has about 65,000 clones, less than 95% seen once. Sequencing used PBMCs. The source of these receptors is a woman aged 50 to 65 with colorectal cancer.

This chain links TRBV2 with TRBJ2-7; the D gene is possibly TRBD1 (5 bases). CDR1 SNHLY and CDR2 FYNNEI come from the germline V gene. V lost 1 base, J lost 5 bases, and 15 bases lay in between. This CDR3 is 15 amino acids long. The DNA for the CDR3 is TGTGCCAGCAGTGAAGGAGCAGGGCTAGAGAACGAGCAGTACTTC. Translating gives CASSEGAGLENEQYF.

This chain links TRBV24-1 with TRBJ2-4; the D gene is possibly TRBD1 (6 bases). V lost 3 bases and J 3 bases, leaving 14 bases between the germline ends. The CDR3 sequence is 16 residues long. CDR1 and CDR2 (germline): KGHDR, SFDVKD. The DNA of the CDR3 is TGTGCCACCAGTGATCATGCACAGGGTGGCAAAAACATTCAGTACTTC. Encoded protein: CATSDHAQGGKNIQYF.

The chain carries TRBV3-1 (or the pseudogene TRBV3-2) and TRBJ1-4; 11 bases align to TRBD1. Looked up from germline, CDR1 is LGHDT and CDR2 is YNNKEL (reference sequence). The CDR3 spans 17 residues. After removal of 4 bases from V and 4 bases from J, the junction contained 8 bases not matched to a gene. In nucleotides, the CDR3 is TGTGCCAGCAGCCGGCGGACAGGGGGCTCGGGTAATGAAAAACTGTTTTTT. Translating gives CASSRRTGGSGNEKLFF.

The chain joins TRBV18 to TRBJ2-7; 7 bases are a match to TRBD1. Germline assignment: CDR1 KGHSH and CDR2 LQKENI. The CDR3 is 13 amino acids. J was trimmed by 6 bases and V by 6 bases; bases with no gene match: 8. The CDR3 spells CASSLDRFGEQYF. CDR3 DNA sequence: TGTGCCAGCTCCCTGGACAGGTTCGGCGAGCAGTACTTC.

The genes are TRBV19 and TRBJ2-1; D is undetermined. The germline V gene encodes CDR1 LNHDA and CDR2 SQIVND (reference sequence). CDR3 length: 17 amino acids. The ends were cut back, 7 bases at V and 0 bases at J, with 19 bases in the middle. CDR3 DNA: TGTGCCAGTACCCCCCCGATGGGGTCGAGCTCCTACAATGAGCAGTTCTTC. The encoded protein is CASTPPMGSSSYNEQFF.

This chain links TRBV7-8 with TRBJ1-1; D ambiguous. The CDR3 covers 13 residues. V was clipped by 8 bases and J by 2 bases, with 12 bases between them. Germline CDR1 is SGHVS and CDR2 is FQNEAQ. Written as DNA, the CDR3 is TGTGCCAGCGCGAGGGAGGTAAACACTGAAGCTTTCTTT. This codes for CASAREVNTEAFF.

V gene TRBV4-2 combines with J gene TRBJ1-1; D ambiguous. V shed 1 base and J shed 7 bases, with 13 bases lying between them. CDR1 LGHNA and CDR2 YNFKEQ come from the germline V gene. The length of the CDR3 is 14 residues. This CDR3 reads CASSQAQTIGEAFF. For the CDR3, the DNA is TGTGCCAGCAGCCAAGCACAGACGATAGGTGAAGCTTTCTTT.

The chain uses TRBV7-8 and TRBJ2-7, with D uncertain. V was trimmed by 1 base and J by 4 bases, leaving 8 bases between them. This CDR3 spans 13 amino acids. Germline lookup yields CDR1 SGHVS and CDR2 FQNEAQ. CDR3 in amino acids: CASSLEGPYEQYF. The CDR3 bases are TGTGCCAGCAGCTTAGAAGGGCCGTACGAGCAGTACTTC.

About this clone itself: One junction end disagrees with the germline gene, perhaps due to a read error. V usage is TRBV7-2 and J usage is TRBJ2-7; no reliable D call. The CDR3 consists of 13 residues. Per germline, CDR1 SGHTA and CDR2 FQGNSA. Here the CDR3 DNA reads TGTGCCAGCAGCCTAGAAGTGTTGAGACCCTTGGCCTTC. Amino acid sequence: CASSLEVLRPLAF.

The V call is TRBV21-1, the J call TRBJ2-7. TRBV21-1 is tagged as a pseudogene. The CDR3 is 16 residues long. The chain's CDR3 is CASSKENRERSYEQYF. Written as DNA, the CDR3 is TGTGCCAGCAGCAAAGAGAATAGGGAAAGATCCTACGAGCAGTACTTC.

The chain has TRBV3-1 (or the pseudogene TRBV3-2) and TRBJ1-1, with 11 bases fitting TRBD1. In germline, CDR1 is LGHDT, CDR2 YNNKEL (reference sequence). V dropped 5 bases and J dropped 4; count of bases not matched to a gene: 3. The CDR3 runs 14 residues. CDR3 bases: TGTGCCAGCAGCAGAGGGACAGGGGGCACTGAAGCTTTCTTT. It specifies CASSRGTGGTEAFF.

Written as DNA, the CDR3 is TGCGCCAGCAGCCCGGAACTAGCGGGGATCTACAATGAGCAGTTCTTC. Translated: CASSPELAGIYNEQFF. This chain connects TRBV5-1 to TRBJ2-1; 10 nucleotides agree with TRBD2. V shed 4 bases and J 3 bases; nucleotides not matched to a gene: 7. The CDR3 is made up of 16 amino acids. Germline-derived CDR1 and CDR2 are SGHRS and YFSETQ.

V is TRBV9 and J is TRBJ2-2, with D hard to call. In germline, CDR1 is SGDLS, CDR2 YYNGEE. CDR3 length: 15 residues. The V gene lost 2 bases and the J gene lost 0 bases, with 8 bases spanning the gap. In nucleotides, the CDR3 is TGTGCCAGCAGCGTCGCGCTTGCGAACACCGGGGAGCTGTTTTTT. This gives the protein CASSVALANTGELFF. Combining the CDR3 with reference TRBV9 and TRBJ2-2 gives the whole variable domain DSGVTQTPKHLITATGQRVTLRCSPRSGDLSVYWYQQSLDQGLQFLIQYYNGEERAKGNILERFSAQQFPDLHSELNLSSLELGDSALYFCASSVALANTGELFFGEGSRLTVL.

V usage is TRBV7-9 and J usage is TRBJ2-7, with D uncertain. The V end was cut by 6 bases, the J end by 6 bases, with 9 bases between. The CDR3 consists of 11 residues. CDR1 is SEHNR and CDR2 is FQNEAQ in the germline V gene (reference sequence). For the CDR3, the DNA is TGTGCCAGCAGTCGAATGGCCGAGCAGTACTTC. Its translation: CASSRMAEQYF.

This clone was seen only a few times. This chain connects TRBV5-6 to TRBJ2-7, with 13 bases matching TRBD2. V was pared by 3 bases and J by 2 bases, with 5 bases of the junction left unmatched. The length of the CDR3 is 16 residues. CDR1 is SGHDT and CDR2 is YYEEEE in the germline V gene. CDR3 sequence reads: CASSSFGLAGAYEQYF. For the CDR3, the DNA is TGTGCCAGCAGCTCTTTTGGACTAGCGGGGGCCTACGAGCAGTACTTC.

This clone has only a few counts. The chain has TRBV30 and TRBJ1-3, with 9 bases aligning to TRBD1. The CDR3 contains 15 residues. Germline CDR1 and CDR2: GTSNPN and SVGIG (reference sequence). V gave up 3 bases and J gave up 4 bases; unmatched junction bases: 7. CDR3 loop: CAWSPRDRAGNTIYF. Written as DNA, the CDR3 is TGTGCCTGGAGCCCCCGGGACAGGGCGGGAAACACCATATATTTT. Drawing the rest from reference TRBV30 and TRBJ1-3, the complete variable domain is SQTIHQWPATLVQPVGSPLSLECTVEGTSNPNLYWYRQAAGRGLQLLFYSVGIGQISSEVPQNLSASRPQDRQFILSSKKLLLSDSGFYLCAWSPRDRAGNTIYFGEGSWLTVV.

The chain couples TRBV7-9 to TRBJ2-5; D might be TRBD1 (5 bases). V was shortened by 5 bases and J by 2 bases, with 18 bases between the two germline ends. Per the germline V gene, CDR1 is SEHNR and CDR2 is FQNEAQ (reference sequence). CDR3 size: 16 residues. The CDR3 here is CASSPPDSREQETQYF. The CDR3 nucleotides are TGTGCCAGCAGCCCACCCGATAGCAGGGAACAAGAGACCCAGTACTTC.

The J gene is TRBJ2-2, the V gene TRBV5-4; D unclear. Trimming pared 5 bases from V and 2 bases from J, leaving 10 bases between. From germline, CDR1 is SGHNT and CDR2 YYREEE (reference sequence). The CDR3 runs 14 residues. DNA of the CDR3: TGTGCCAGCAGTCGAGGTCGAAACACCGGGGAGCTGTTTTTT. This gives the protein CASSRGRNTGELFF.